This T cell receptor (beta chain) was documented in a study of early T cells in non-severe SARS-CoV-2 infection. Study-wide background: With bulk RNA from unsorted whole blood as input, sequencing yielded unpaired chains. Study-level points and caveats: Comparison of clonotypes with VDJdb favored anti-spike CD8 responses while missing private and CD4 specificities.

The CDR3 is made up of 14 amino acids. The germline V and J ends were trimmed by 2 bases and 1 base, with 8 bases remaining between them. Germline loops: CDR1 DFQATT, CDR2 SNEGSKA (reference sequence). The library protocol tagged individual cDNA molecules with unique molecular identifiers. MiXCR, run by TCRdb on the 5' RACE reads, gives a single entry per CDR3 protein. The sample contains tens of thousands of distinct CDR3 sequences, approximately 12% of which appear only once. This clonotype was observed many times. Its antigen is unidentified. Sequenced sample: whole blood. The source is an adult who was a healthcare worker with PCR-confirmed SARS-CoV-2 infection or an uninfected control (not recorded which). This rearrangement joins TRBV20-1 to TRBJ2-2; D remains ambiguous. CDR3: CSARQVWNTGELFF. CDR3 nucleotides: TGCAGTGCTAGACAGGTGTGGAACACCGGGGAGCTGTTTTTT.